The present entry profiles one T cell receptor beta chain with its context. The data derive from a study of blood T cell repertoires in COVID-19. As for the study in general: T cells, B-cell-depleted T cells, or PBMCs supplied cDNA or gDNA.

Participants, about 18 to 90 years old, spanned approximately 25 US areas. Assignments of participants to cohorts depended upon their own reported clinical history. Germline V gene sequence: CDR1 SGHNT, CDR2 YYREEE (reference sequence). Germline trimming cut 4 bases from V and 4 bases from J; bases unmatched to any gene: 19. The CDR3 length is 19 residues. In the study's own analysis: Reference gene primer amplification in the assay estimated nucleated cell counts. Repertoires were generated with immunoSEQ multiplex PCR, while TCRdb's copy carries only in-frame clones and drops some. V, J and clone size are those of that table, while D and trimming were read from the DNA. In the table there are 430,000 or so clones, 70% to 90% of which are singletons.

Sequencing was performed on PBMCs or T cells enriched from blood (not recorded which). The chain uses TRBV5-4 and TRBJ2-5, with TRBD2 identical over 10 bases. The clonotype was recovered from a woman aged 40 to 50 who had recovered from COVID-19. CDR3 bases: TGTGCCAGCAGCCGCCCCGGTTGGGGGCTAGCGGGAGTCCCAGAGACCCAGTACTTC. Translated, it gives CASSRPGWGLAGVPETQYF.